These T cell receptor beta chains were read from a single sample in a study of cytomegalovirus exposure and HLA in healthy donors. Data came from immunoSEQ multiplex PCR; TCRdb stores just in-frame clones and leaves some out. The sample consists of 70,000 or so clones, around 94% of them appearing once. The sample consisted of PBMCs. The receptors derive from a man aged 18 to 29 in good health and CMV-seropositive. The CDR3 runs from the conserved cysteine through the conserved F or W. D genes are given only for firm matches. A row's size may be missing; if present it is once, few, many or a size class.

CDR3aa: CAWSVVGGPTQYF; CDR3nt: TGTGCCTGGAGTGTAGTGGGAGGGCCCACGCAGTATTTT; j_gene: TRBJ2-3; abundance: .; d_gene: TRBD2; v_gene: TRBV30
CDR3aa: CASRKQMISGANVLTF; CDR3nt: TGTGCCAGCAGGAAACAGATGATCTCTGGGGCCAACGTCCTGACTTTC; j_gene: TRBJ2-6; abundance: .; d_gene: .; v_gene: TRBV5-5
CDR3aa: CASSSRTSGISTDTQYF; CDR3nt: TGTGCCAGCAGCTCACGGACTAGCGGGATAAGCACAGATACGCAGTATTTT; j_gene: TRBJ2-3; abundance: .; d_gene: TRBD2; v_gene: TRBV5-5
CDR3aa: CASSVLAENNEQFF; CDR3nt: TGTGCCAGCAGCGTACTAGCGGAGAACAATGAGCAGTTCTTC; j_gene: TRBJ2-1; abundance: .; d_gene: TRBD2; v_gene: TRBV6-4
CDR3aa: CASSIAGTGGSGANVLTF; CDR3nt: TGTGCCAGCAGCATAGCCGGGACAGGGGGCTCTGGGGCCAACGTCCTGACTTTC; j_gene: TRBJ2-6; abundance: .; d_gene: TRBD1; v_gene: TRBV2
CDR3aa: CSVGTDSNQPQHF; CDR3nt: TGCAGCGTGGGGACAGATAGCAATCAGCCCCAGCATTTT; j_gene: TRBJ1-5; abundance: .; d_gene: TRBD1; v_gene: TRBV29-1
CDR3aa: CASSSPGQGPYEQYF; CDR3nt: TGTGCCAGCAGCTCTCCGGGACAGGGCCCCTACGAGCAGTACTTC; j_gene: TRBJ2-7; abundance: .; d_gene: TRBD1; v_gene: TRBV28
CDR3aa: CASSVGVANGEQFF; CDR3nt: TGTGCCAGCAGCGTAGGAGTAGCCAACGGAGAGCAGTTCTTC; j_gene: TRBJ2-1; abundance: .; d_gene: .; v_gene: TRBV9
CDR3aa: CASSATSGRRHEQFF; CDR3nt: TGTGCCAGCAGCGCCACCAGCGGGAGGAGACATGAGCAGTTCTTC; j_gene: TRBJ2-1; abundance: .; d_gene: TRBD2; v_gene: TRBV5-4
CDR3aa: CATSRESSGSNEQFF; CDR3nt: TGTGCCACCAGCAGAGAAAGTAGCGGGAGTAATGAGCAGTTCTTC; j_gene: TRBJ2-1; abundance: .; d_gene: TRBD2; v_gene: TRBV15
CDR3aa: CASSPLPGGTDTQYF; CDR3nt: TGTGCCAGCAGCCCCCTTCCAGGGGGCACAGATACGCAGTATTTT; j_gene: TRBJ2-3; abundance: once; d_gene: .; v_gene: TRBV4-2
CDR3aa: CASRLGRVNQPQHF; CDR3nt: TGTGCCAGCAGACTAGGACGGGTTAATCAGCCCCAGCATTTT; j_gene: TRBJ1-5; abundance: .; d_gene: .; v_gene: TRBV6-5
CDR3aa: CASSVSGTTIYEQYF; CDR3nt: TGTGCCAGCAGCGTTTCAGGTACAACAATCTACGAGCAGTACTTC; j_gene: TRBJ2-7; abundance: .; d_gene: .; v_gene: TRBV9
CDR3aa: CASTTDGGVYEQYF; CDR3nt: TGTGCCAGCACGACAGATGGTGGGGTCTACGAGCAGTACTTC; j_gene: TRBJ2-7; abundance: .; d_gene: .; v_gene: TRBV28
CDR3aa: CASSSPGTDQPQHF; CDR3nt: TGTGCCAGCAGTTCTCCGGGTACCGATCAGCCCCAGCATTTT; j_gene: TRBJ1-5; abundance: .; d_gene: .; v_gene: TRBV28
CDR3aa: CASSFLQGLSYNEQFF; CDR3nt: TGTGCCAGCAGCTTTTTACAGGGCCTCTCCTACAATGAGCAGTTCTTC; j_gene: TRBJ2-1; abundance: .; d_gene: .; v_gene: TRBV7-9
CDR3aa: CASSQDDYGYTF; CDR3nt: TGTGCCAGCAGCCAAGACGACTATGGCTACACCTTC; j_gene: TRBJ1-2; abundance: .; d_gene: .; v_gene: TRBV14
CDR3aa: CASSPRQGFNYGYTF; CDR3nt: TGTGCCAGCAGCCCGAGACAGGGATTTAACTATGGCTACACCTTC; j_gene: TRBJ1-2; abundance: .; d_gene: TRBD1; v_gene: TRBV11-3
CDR3aa: CASSFRGRAFEQFF; CDR3nt: TGCGCCAGCAGCTTTCGCGGGAGGGCCTTTGAGCAGTTCTTC; j_gene: TRBJ2-1; abundance: .; d_gene: TRBD2; v_gene: TRBV5-1
CDR3aa: CASSLGLAGGSEQFF; CDR3nt: TGCGCCAGCAGCTTGGGACTAGCGGGAGGTAGTGAGCAGTTCTTC; j_gene: TRBJ2-1; abundance: .; d_gene: TRBD2; v_gene: TRBV5-1
CDR3aa: CASSLEGFLGNTEAFF; CDR3nt: TGCGCCAGCAGCTTGGAGGGGTTTCTGGGGAACACTGAAGCTTTCTTT; j_gene: TRBJ1-1; abundance: .; d_gene: .; v_gene: TRBV5-1
CDR3aa: CASSLSGKRETQYF; CDR3nt: TGTGCCAGTTCCTTGAGCGGGAAGAGGGAGACCCAGTACTTC; j_gene: TRBJ2-5; abundance: .; d_gene: TRBD2; v_gene: TRBV14